The rows below give T cell receptor beta chains drawn from one sample of a study of CD8+CD57+ T cells in acquired aplastic anemia. Using its own MiXCR run on the reads, TCRdb lists one record per CDR3 protein. The sample carries hundreds of thousands of distinct CDR3 sequences, about two thirds recorded once. The source material was sorted CD4+, CD8+, or CD8+CD57+ T cells (not recorded which) from PBMCs. The receptors here all came from a human donor in good health, serving as a control. The CDR3 runs from the conserved cysteine through the conserved F or W. Not every row has a clone size; where given, it reads once, few, many or a size class.

J gene	V gene	clone size	CDR3 length	CDR3 protein
TRBJ1-6	TRBV15	.	15	CATSVGQSYNSLFRF
TRBJ2-1	TRBV6-6	.	12	CASSGQVNEQFF
TRBJ1-3	TRBV7-9	once	13	CASRAPGQNTIYF
TRBJ1-2	TRBV2	.	14	CASSLDRRDYTFGF
TRBJ1-5	TRBV9	.	14	CASSLLGVEDPQHF
TRBJ1-4	TRBV2	.	14	CASSDVPPYEKLFF
TRBJ1-6	TRBV24-1	.	15	CATSDSGQYNSPLHF
TRBJ2-3	TRBV19	once	15	CASSIWGGGTDTRYF
TRBJ2-7	TRBV27	many	15	CASSLGPRNPYEQYF
TRBJ2-7	TRBV7-9	.	14	CASSPTLVPDEQYF
TRBJ2-1	TRBV25-1	.	14	CATTQGSGSAPPFF
TRBJ2-5	TRBV7-8	.	14	CASSQTGTQETQYF
TRBJ2-1	TRBV6-6	.	17	CASREILRGAGGHEQFF
TRBJ1-2	TRBV20-1	.	14	CSPRWGGRTYGYTF
TRBJ1-1	TRBV24-1	.	14	CAIQETGMNTEAFF
TRBJ1-3	TRBV7-2	.	16	CASSSAETGAADTIYF
TRBJ1-5	TRBV20-1	.	14	CSAREARGLEPQHF
TRBJ2-7	TRBV7-2	once	14	CASSQASRGAERYF
TRBJ2-7	TRBV20-1	.	15	CSADQSDTSPYEQYF
TRBJ1-1	TRBV5-5	.	15	CASSPIPTLNTEAFF
TRBJ1-2	TRBV30	few	13	CAWGRDSLYGYTF
TRBJ2-7	TRBV9	.	13	CASSMAGHYEEYF
TRBJ2-7	TRBV7-9	.	14	CASGVRGHSYALFF
TRBJ1-2	TRBV20-1	.	15	CSATRGRGVGYGYTF
TRBJ2-7	TRBV5-1	.	13	CASKVGSRHEQYF
TRBJ1-1	TRBV10-3	.	16	CAISESNPGAGTEAFF
TRBJ2-3	TRBV5-1	many	16	CASSLGPGGAKDTQYF
TRBJ1-3	TRBV7-9	many	13	CATRRETGNTIYF
TRBJ1-5	TRBV2	.	15	CASSNGRGKGQPQHF
TRBJ2-1	TRBV19	many	14	CASSIDPVLNEQFF
TRBJ1-2	TRBV12-3/TRBV12-4	.	10	CASSTTGYTF
TRBJ1-2	TRBV10-3	.	14	CAISELGRNYGYTF
TRBJ1-5	TRBV19	.	14	CASRSGQGNQPQHF
TRBJ1-2	TRBV20-1	.	13	CSARDYKDYGYTF
TRBJ1-6	TRBV7-8	once	15	CASSTQKVYNTPLHF
TRBJ2-7	TRBV9	.	13	CASSVVSWGEQYF
TRBJ2-3	TRBV6-5	many	17	CASSSGLAGGPTDTQYF
TRBJ2-2	TRBV10-3	.	16	CAISGSTTDFNGELFF
TRBJ1-6	TRBV7-2	few	14	CASSIRPGDSQPQF
TRBJ2-7	TRBV2	.	14	CASSDGRDDYGHYF
TRBJ2-7	TRBV20-1	.	11	CSPATSYEQYF
TRBJ1-2	TRBV7-8	many	13	CASSQTLDGGYTF
TRBJ1-2	TRBV2	many	11	CASSEGDGYTF
TRBJ1-4	TRBV20-1	.	13	CSARTSGGPELFF
TRBJ1-2	TRBV19	.	15	CSSSNSESRGRGYTF
TRBJ1-1	TRBV12-5	.	17	CASSIVGGTAVTQEAFF
TRBJ2-7	TRBV9	.	14	CASSAGVGVYSQYF
TRBJ2-3	TRBV7-2	many	16	CASSLVWGVSIRTQYF
TRBJ1-2	TRBV10-3	.	14	CAISSTDRNYGYTF
TRBJ2-3	TRBV7-2	many	17	CASSPPRAPSRADTQYF
TRBJ1-4	TRBV6-5	many	16	CASSHRGVATNEKLFF
TRBJ2-5	TRBV2	once	15	CASSLLGGEQETQYF
TRBJ2-3	TRBV12-3/TRBV12-4	many	14	CASTLGIWGDTQYF
TRBJ2-1	TRBV7-4	.	14	CASRNAGGGKDQFF
TRBJ1-1	TRBV7-2	many	14	CASSWGQGNTEAFF
TRBJ1-2	TRBV20-1	.	11	CSARGRDRDAF
TRBJ2-5	TRBV7-9	.	12	CASSFSRETQYF
TRBJ1-5	TRBV7-6	.	14	CASSRVGLNQPQHF
TRBJ1-5	TRBV20-1	.	15	CSARIAGGNYQPQHF